This TCR beta chain was captured in a study of T cell responses to AZD1222 COVID-19 vaccine. The method was immunoSEQ multiplex PCR; TCRdb's version includes in-frame clones alone and lacks a portion of them. Among some 120,000 clones listed, 93% were seen once. The V end lost 3 bases, the J end lost 5 bases, and 7 bases lay between the germline ends. The CDR3 runs 12 residues. This chain connects TRBV12-3 or TRBV12-4 to TRBJ2-5; D gene unclear. The sample was peripheral blood, taken on day 0 of AZD1222 vaccination. This sequence originates from an adult in good health. The chain's CDR3 is CASSFLVETQYF. In DNA, the CDR3 is TGTGCCAGCAGTTTCCTCGTTGAGACCCAGTACTTC.